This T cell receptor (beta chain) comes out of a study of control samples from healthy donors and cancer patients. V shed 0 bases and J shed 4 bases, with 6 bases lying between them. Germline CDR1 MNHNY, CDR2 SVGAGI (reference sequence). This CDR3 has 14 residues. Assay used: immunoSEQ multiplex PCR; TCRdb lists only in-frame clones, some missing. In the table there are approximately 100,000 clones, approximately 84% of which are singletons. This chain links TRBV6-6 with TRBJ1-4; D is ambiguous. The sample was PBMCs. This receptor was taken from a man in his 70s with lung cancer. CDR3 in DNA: TGTGCCAGCAGTTACTCGCGGGGTAATGAAAAACTGTTTTTT. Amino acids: CASSYSRGNEKLFF.